This T cell receptor beta chain is drawn from a study of PD-L1 blockade in urothelial cancer. Sequencing used immunoSEQ multiplex PCR; TCRdb keeps in-frame clones, though not all of them. The sample records about 41,000 clones, around 84% being singletons. Germline V gene data show CDR1 as GTSNPN and CDR2 as SVGIG (reference sequence). There are 13 residues in the CDR3. Trimming shortened V by 0 bases and J by 4 bases, and 9 bases separated the two germline ends. As to time point: peripheral blood 6 weeks after treatment start. Sample: PBMCs, taken around atezolizumab (anti-PD-L1) treatment. The chain employs TRBV30 and TRBJ1-2; D gene ambiguous. This clonotype was sampled from a man between 70 and 80 years old with urothelial cancer. The CDR3: CAWSVALGYGYTF. In DNA, the CDR3 is TGTGCCTGGAGTGTAGCCCTAGGCTATGGCTACACCTTC. The complete variable domain, with remaining parts taken from reference TRBV30 and TRBJ1-2, reads SQTIHQWPATLVQPVGSPLSLECTVEGTSNPNLYWYRQAAGRGLQLLFYSVGIGQISSEVPQNLSASRPQDRQFILSSKKLLLSDSGFYLCAWSVALGYGYTFGSGTRLTVV.